These 7 T cell receptor beta chains came from one sample sequenced in a study of cytomegalovirus exposure and HLA in healthy donors. The PCR had 60 Vbeta and 13 Jbeta primers. Method: immunoSEQ multiplex PCR; TCRdb's copy keeps in-frame clones and lacks some. The data contain roughly 130,000 clones, about 78% of them seen just once; the ten biggest clones take up approximately 2.9%. The sample consisted of PBMCs. These receptors were obtained from a human donor in good health.

The chain couples TRBV6-5 to TRBJ2-5; weak D call: TRBD1 (6 bases). CDR1 is MNHEY and CDR2 is SVGAGI in the germline V gene. The CDR3 length is 14 residues. V was shortened by 6 bases and J by 7 bases, with 18 bases between the two germline ends. CDR3: CASSLTQGRGTQYF. Here the CDR3 DNA reads TGTGCCAGCAGCTTGACACAGGGACGTGGGACCCAGTACTTC.

This clone occurred a few times. The chain combines TRBV12-5 with TRBJ2-2; perhaps TRBD1 as D (6 bases). Trimming took 5 bases from V and 6 from J, leaving 10 bases between them. Germline V lookup: CDR1 LGHNT, CDR2 FRNRAP. The CDR3 consists of 13 residues. Here the CDR3 DNA reads TGTGCTAGTGGTACAGGGTCGTCCGGGGAGCTGTTTTTT. Translation gives CASGTGSSGELFF. Looking up the rest from reference TRBV12-5 and TRBJ2-2 gives the full variable domain: DARVTQTPRHKVTEMGQEVTMRCQPILGHNTVFWYRQTMMQGLELLAYFRNRAPLDDSGMPKDRFSAEMPDATLATLKIQPSEPRDSAVYFCASGTGSSGELFFGEGSRLTVL.

This chain connects TRBV28 to TRBJ2-5; TRBD2 aligns across 14 bases. In germline, CDR1 is MDHEN, CDR2 SYDVKM. V was pared by 6 bases and J by 5 bases, with 8 bases of the junction left unmatched. The CDR3 covers 16 residues. This CDR3 is CASRTPRLAGGETQYF. The CDR3 region has the DNA TGTGCCAGCAGGACGCCTCGACTAGCGGGAGGGGAGACCCAGTACTTC. The whole variable domain, filled in from reference TRBV28 and TRBJ2-5, reads DVKVTQSSRYLVKRTGEKVFLECVQDMDHENMFWYRQDPGLGLRLIYFSYDVKMKEKGDIPEGYSVSREKKERFSLILESASTNQTSMYLCASRTPRLAGGETQYFGPGTRLLVL.

About this clone: One junction end does not reproduce the germline sequence, and a read error may be involved. The chain is built from TRBV10-3 and TRBJ1-4; D unresolved. There are 12 residues in the CDR3. CDR1 ENHRY and CDR2 SYGVKD come from the germline V gene. CDR3 region: CVISESQEKLFF. The CDR3 region has the DNA TGTGTCATCAGTGAGTCTCAGGAAAAACTGTTTTTT.

The chain combines TRBV7-2 with TRBJ1-3; weak D call: TRBD1 (5 bases). This CDR3 region has 16 residues. Trimming stripped 5 bases from V and 2 bases from J, with 16 bases between. Germline-derived CDR1 and CDR2 are SGHTA and FQGNSA. The CDR3 protein is CASSPRGGVTGNTIYF. In DNA, the CDR3 is TGTGCCAGCAGCCCCCGCGGAGGGGTAACTGGAAACACCATATATTTT.

The chain's CDR3 is CASSHNKNIQYF. CDR3 nucleotides: TGTGCCAGCAGCCACAACAAAAACATTCAGTACTTC. The V and J genes are TRBV4-2 and TRBJ2-4; D not resolved. The CDR3 extends over 12 amino acids. Germline V gene data show CDR1 as LGHNA and CDR2 as YNFKEQ. V gave up 3 bases and J gave up 3 bases, with 3 bases separating them.

The rearrangement uses TRBV7-9 and TRBJ1-1, with TRBD1 matching over 8 bases. V lost 5 bases, J lost 5 bases, and 4 bases stayed unmatched. CDR1 SEHNR and CDR2 FQNEAQ come from the germline V gene (reference sequence). The CDR3 sequence is 13 residues long. The CDR3 protein is CASSKTGVTEAFF. CDR3 DNA: TGTGCCAGCAGCAAGACAGGGGTGACTGAAGCTTTCTTT.